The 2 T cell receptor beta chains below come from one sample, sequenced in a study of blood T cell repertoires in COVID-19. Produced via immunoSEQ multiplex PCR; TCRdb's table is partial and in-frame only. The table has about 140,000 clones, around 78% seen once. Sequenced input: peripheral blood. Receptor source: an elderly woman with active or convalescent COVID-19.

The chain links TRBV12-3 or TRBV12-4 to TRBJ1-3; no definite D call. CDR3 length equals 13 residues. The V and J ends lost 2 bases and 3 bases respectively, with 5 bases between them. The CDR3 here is CASSLISGNTIYF. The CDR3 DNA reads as TGTGCCAGCAGTTTAATCAGTGGAAACACCATATATTTT.

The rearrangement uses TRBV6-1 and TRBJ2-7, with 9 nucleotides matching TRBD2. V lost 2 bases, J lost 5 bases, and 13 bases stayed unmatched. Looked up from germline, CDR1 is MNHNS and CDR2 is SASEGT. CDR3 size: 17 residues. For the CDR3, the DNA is TGTGCCAGCAGTGAACGATCCCACGTGGTAGCGGGGGACGAGCAGTACTTC. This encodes CASSERSHVVAGDEQYF.